Below, 5 T cell receptor beta chains from the same sample are listed, as sequenced in a study of a mutant IDH1 vaccine in newly diagnosed glioma. Time point defined: baseline, week 1 (first vaccination visit). Regarding treatment: pre-vaccination baseline after standard-of-care therapy. Clones were read by immunoSEQ multiplex PCR, and TCRdb kept only the in-frame ones, dropping some. The table lists 55,000 to 70,000 clones, 75% to 85% of them singletons. The starting material was PBMCs, obtained from a glioma patient treated with radiotherapy, temozolomide or both. The receptors were sampled from a man aged 50-60 years with glioma.

The rearrangement joins TRBV7-6 to TRBJ1-1, with D unresolved. Germline lookup yields CDR1 SGHVS and CDR2 FNYEAQ. This CDR3 is built from 13 residues. V shed 2 bases and J shed 1 base, with 5 bases lying between them. CDR3 in DNA: TGTGCCAGCAGCTTATCTAAGAACACTGAAGCTTTCTTT. Its translation: CASSLSKNTEAFF.

The chain is built from TRBV5-3 and TRBJ2-3; the D call may be TRBD1 or TRBD2 (6 bases each). TRBV5-3 carries the ORF label, with uncertain function. This CDR3 is built from 19 residues. V was shortened by 4 bases and J by 3 bases, with 27 bases between the two germline ends. The DNA for the CDR3 is TGTGCCAGAAGCGCCAAACAAGGGGGACCGGGAGCCTTTACAGATACGCAGTATTTT. Its protein is CARSAKQGGPGAFTDTQYF.

This chain connects TRBV19 to TRBJ1-4; TRBD1 matches at 9 bases. The CDR3 extends over 16 amino acids. Trimming cost V 5 bases and J 7 bases; bases outside gene matches: 11. The V gene's germline CDR1 is LNHDA and CDR2 SQIVND (reference sequence). The DNA for the CDR3 is TGTGCCAGTAGTGGGACAGGGCCCGGGGTTGGTGAAAAACTGTTTTTT. Its protein product is CASSGTGPGVGEKLFF.

This clone was recorded once. The rearrangement links TRBV6-5 to TRBJ1-3; D may be TRBD1 (6 bases). V was pared by 6 bases and J by 8 bases, with 14 bases between. This CDR3 contains 13 residues. Germline loops: CDR1 MNHEY, CDR2 SVGAGI. Here the CDR3 DNA reads TGTGCCAGCAGCTTCAACAGGGACTACACCATATATTTT. Encoded protein: CASSFNRDYTIYF.

V gene TRBV7-6 combines with J gene TRBJ2-1, with TRBD2 matching over 15 bases. The germline V gene encodes CDR1 SGHVS and CDR2 FNYEAQ. This CDR3 is 14 amino acids long. V lost 5 bases and J lost 8; bases outside the gene matches: 1. CDR3 sequence reads: CASSRTSGGDEQFF. CDR3 coding DNA: TGTGCCAGCAGCCGGACTAGCGGGGGGGATGAGCAGTTCTTC.